This T cell receptor beta chain came from a study of OX40 agonist ivuxolimab in advanced cancers. Context from the whole study: Ivuxolimab was a fully human IgG2 agonistic monoclonal antibody targeting the costimulatory receptor OX40 (CD134). Intravenous ivuxolimab was administered to patients every 2 weeks at six dose levels: 0.01, 0.1, 0.3, 1.5, 3 and 10 mg/kg. The dose-escalation cohort was roughly 87% male with a mean age of about 65 years, ranging from about 23 to 85. The monotherapy dose-escalation portion (N of about 52 patients) of the phase I ivuxolimab trial is reported in the paper. Partial responses occurred in three dose-escalation patients, of whom one had hepatocellular carcinoma and two had cutaneous melanoma. Of the approximately 50 patients in dose escalation, 19 had hepatocellular carcinoma, some 15 had melanoma, 9 had renal cell carcinoma and 9 had head and neck cancer. Peripheral TCRbeta sequencing aimed to test whether ivuxolimab altered TCR sequence diversity and caused clonal T-cell expansion. Patients were allowed to have had prior anti-PD-1, anti-PD-L1 or anti-CTLA-4 therapy, and 40% of the dose-escalation patients had previously received checkpoint inhibitors. The research as a whole found: Low levels of normalized T-cell clonal expansion were also shown by some nonresponding patients. After ivuxolimab, expanded clones were on average more numerous among CD8+ T cells than among CD4+ T cells. Clonal expansion of both CD4+ and CD8+ blood T cells was observed from baseline to week 6 at doses 0.1 to 3.0 mg/kg. In the 0.1-3.0 mg/kg groups, partial responders were among the patients with the lowest normalized peripheral clonal expansion, particularly in CD8+ T cells. The antigen specificity of the clonally expanded peripheral T cells was not determined.

The trial excluded patients who had a history of autoimmune disease or were on systemic immunosuppression. In every dose cohort, peripheral blood was drawn for TCR sequencing at baseline, cycle 4 day 1, and cycle 7 day 1. Samples came from an open-label, multicenter, first-in-human phase I dose-escalation trial of ivuxolimab. Adults with locally advanced or metastatic head and neck squamous cell, hepatocellular, melanoma or renal cell carcinoma were enrolled in the trial. Before TCR sequencing, CD4+ T cells and CD8+ T cells were sorted from peripheral blood as separate populations. As concerns this clone: The antigen it recognizes is unknown. Base qualities are missing; no much larger clone stands one base away.

To sequence the TCRbeta CDR3 region, genomic DNA was isolated from the sorted cells. The immunoSEQ Assay was used for sequencing of TCRbeta CDR3 regions. What TCRdb holds here is the immuneACCESS table cut down to in-frame rearrangements. Part of the clones is not present; checked against another copy, under half of the missing clones reflect an unresolved V gene, and the others are unexplained. Within this sample are about 59,000 clones, with 85% of them counted one time only. The ten largest clones capture about 4% of the sample. The origin of this receptor is an adult with an advanced solid tumor such as melanoma, head and neck, liver or kidney cancer. Sequenced here: CD4+ or CD8+ T cells sorted from blood, sampled in a trial of the OX40 agonist ivuxolimab.

The CDR3 is CATSINKDFTEAFF. The DNA sequence is as follows: TGTGCCACCAGCATTAATAAGGACTTCACTGAAGCTTTCTTT. The rearrangement combines TRBV15 with TRBJ1-1, with the D segment identity uncertain. V sheds 4 bases and J sheds 4 bases, leaving 13 bases between their ends. CDR1 is given as LNHNV and CDR2 as YYDKDF, both from the germline V gene (reference sequence). From the cysteine through the phenylalanine, the CDR3 covers 14 amino acids. Only the CDR3 DNA is retained, 42 bases long and in frame from the first base.